The 29 T cell receptor beta chains in this list originate from one sample, sequenced in a study of T-cell memory formation after mild COVID-19. TCRdb analysed the 5' RACE reads with MiXCR anew, one entry per CDR3 protein. The table shows about 390,000 distinct CDR3 sequences, with around a fifth occurring only once. Source material: PBMCs or a T cell subset sorted from them (not recorded which). The receptors here all came from an adult woman who had mild COVID-19 (a few samples of this study predate the infection). Cell type and time point are not known.

The rearrangement joins TRBV6-5 to TRBJ2-3; D might be TRBD1 or TRBD2, each matching 6 bases. The CDR3 is 15 amino acids. The germline V and J ends were trimmed by 8 bases and 2 bases, with 17 bases remaining between them. Germline lookup yields CDR1 MNHEY and CDR2 SVGAGI. The CDR3 region has the DNA TGTGCCAGCGCGAATTCGGGGGCGTTCACAGATACGCAGTATTTT. Encoded protein: CASANSGAFTDTQYF.

This clonotype was seen just once. The chain recombines TRBV5-1 with TRBJ1-3; a possible D gene is TRBD1 (5 bases). Deletions cut 3 bases from V and 3 bases from J, with 16 bases between. The CDR3 has 16 amino acids. Germline V gene data show CDR1 as SGHRS and CDR2 as YFSETQ. Written as DNA, the CDR3 is TGCGCCAGCAGCTGGACGGACAACACAAGTGGAAACACCATATATTTT. Amino acid sequence: CASSWTDNTSGNTIYF. The variable domain in full, completed from reference TRBV5-1 and TRBJ1-3, reads KAGVTQTPRYLIKTRGQQVTLSCSPISGHRSVSWYQQTPGQGLQFLFEYFSETQRNKGNFPGRFSGRQFSNSRSEMNVSTLELGDSALYLCASSWTDNTSGNTIYFGEGSWLTVV.

This clonotype came up a few times. V gene TRBV6-2 or TRBV6-3 combines with J gene TRBJ1-1; D is uncertain. There are 13 residues in the CDR3. Germline V gene data show CDR1 as MNHEY and CDR2 as SVGEGT. Between the trimmed V and J ends, which lost 5 bases and 2 bases, there was a span of 9 bases. As DNA, the CDR3 is TGTGCCAGCAGTATTCAGGATAACACTGAAGCTTTCTTT. Its protein is CASSIQDNTEAFF.

The chain employs TRBV27 and TRBJ2-1; no definite D call. Germline V gene data show CDR1 as MNHEY and CDR2 as SMNVEV (reference sequence). The V end was cut by 6 bases, the J end by 6 bases, with 18 bases between. The CDR3 totals 15 residues. The CDR3 region is CASSRLFTAGNEQFF. In DNA form, the CDR3 reads TGTGCCAGCAGCCGCTTATTTACGGCCGGCAATGAGCAGTTCTTC.

This clonotype occurred a few times. V gene TRBV14 combines with J gene TRBJ2-2; 8 nucleotides agree with TRBD1. J was trimmed by 2 bases and V by 1 base; bases with no gene match: 3. Germline-derived CDR1 and CDR2 are SGHDN and FVKESK. The CDR3 spans 16 residues. CDR3 in DNA: TGTGCCAGCAGCCAAGTGGGGACAGGAAACACCGGGGAGCTGTTTTTT. Translating gives CASSQVGTGNTGELFF.

This clonotype was seen repeatedly, ten times or more. This chain joins TRBV9 and TRBJ2-6; D remains unclear. In germline, CDR1 is SGDLS, CDR2 YYNGEE. The CDR3 totals 13 residues. Trimming pared 7 bases from V and 2 bases from J, leaving 7 bases between. In DNA, the CDR3 is TGTGCCAGCGGTGGGACTGGGGCCAACGTCCTGACTTTC. Translation gives CASGGTGANVLTF.

In this sample, this clonotype turned up a few times. This chain joins TRBV7-9 and TRBJ2-7; D gene uncertain. Germline V gene data show CDR1 as SEHNR and CDR2 as FQNEAQ (reference sequence). The CDR3 is 13 residues long. V lost 5 bases to trimming and J lost 3 bases, with 11 bases between them. The CDR3 region has the DNA TGTGCCAGCAGCCCTCGGACCCTCTACGAGCAGTACTTC. It specifies CASSPRTLYEQYF.

This chain links TRBV25-1 with TRBJ1-5; TRBD1 might be the D (5 bases). Germline loops: CDR1 MGHDK, CDR2 SYGVNS. The V end was cut by 2 bases, the J end by 0 bases, with 14 bases between. This CDR3 spans 17 amino acids. The CDR3 DNA is TGTGCCAGCAGTGAACTTAGGGGAGGGCCTAGCAATCAGCCCCAGCATTTT. Translated, it gives CASSELRGGPSNQPQHF.

In this sample, this clonotype turned up a few times. The rearrangement uses TRBV12-3 or TRBV12-4 and TRBJ2-5; D unresolved. V shed 5 bases and J shed 8 bases, with 21 bases lying between them. CDR3 length: 15 amino acids. The CDR3 region is CASSPPSPTAGTQYF. In DNA, the CDR3 is TGTGCCAGCAGTCCCCCTTCCCCGACCGCCGGTACCCAGTACTTC.

This chain joins TRBV6-5 and TRBJ2-2; D might be TRBD1 or TRBD2, each matching 5 bases. The CDR3 covers 13 residues. Per germline, CDR1 MNHEY and CDR2 SVGAGI. V lost 4 bases to trimming and J lost 5 bases, with 8 bases between them. The CDR3, as DNA: TGTGCCAGCAGTTCCAGGGAGACCGGGGAGCTGTTTTTT. It specifies CASSSRETGELFF.

Only a few counts were recorded for this clonotype. CDR3 protein: CASSYSTWTGASGTEAFF. As DNA, the CDR3 is TGTGCCAGCAGTTACTCGACGTGGACAGGGGCTAGCGGCACTGAAGCTTTCTTT. The chain is built from TRBV6-6 and TRBJ1-1; TRBD1 agrees at 9 bases. The CDR3 has 18 amino acids. Germline V gives CDR1 MNHNY, CDR2 SVGAGI (reference sequence). The trim removed 0 bases at V and 4 bases at J, leaving 12 bases unmatched.

This clonotype was found a few times. This sequence joins TRBV6-6 and TRBJ2-7; TRBD1 aligns across 8 bases. V shed 8 bases and J 0 bases; nucleotides not matched to a gene: 12. The CDR3 is 16 amino acids. The V gene's germline CDR1 is MNHNY and CDR2 SVGAGI (reference sequence). CDR3 sequence: CASGMTGEPFSYEQYF. CDR3 DNA: TGTGCCAGCGGGATGACAGGGGAGCCCTTCTCCTACGAGCAGTACTTC.

This clonotype has ten or more counts. The CDR3 region has the DNA TGCAGTGCGGAGGGGTTAGGTCAGCCCCAGCATTTT. Its protein is CSAEGLGQPQHF. V gene TRBV20-1 combines with J gene TRBJ1-5; maybe TRBD1 (5 bases). The ends were cut back, 6 bases at V and 6 bases at J, with 12 bases in the middle. Per germline, CDR1 DFQATT and CDR2 SNEGSKA (reference sequence). The CDR3 loop spans 12 amino acids.

Ten or more counts support this clonotype. The chain joins TRBV4-2 to TRBJ2-5; 12 nucleotides agree with TRBD2. Trimming took 0 bases from V and 5 from J; bases not matched to a gene: 4. The germline V gene encodes CDR1 LGHNA and CDR2 YNFKEQ. This CDR3 spans 16 amino acids. The CDR3 region is CASSQEGTSGSETQYF. The CDR3 DNA follows: TGTGCCAGCAGCCAAGAGGGGACTAGCGGGTCTGAGACCCAGTACTTC.

This clonotype has only a few counts. This rearrangement joins TRBV6-5 to TRBJ1-5, with TRBD1 matching 7 bases. The CDR3 totals 14 residues. CDR1 and CDR2 (germline): MNHEY, SVGAGI. Trimming took 4 bases from V and 9 from J; bases not matched to a gene: 9. The CDR3 spells CASSSGQPPGPQHF. For the CDR3, the DNA is TGTGCCAGCAGTTCGGGACAGCCCCCAGGGCCCCAGCATTTT.

This clonotype came up many times. The rearrangement uses TRBV7-8 and TRBJ2-1; tentatively, D is TRBD2 (5 bases). The germline CDR1 and CDR2 sequences are SGHVS and FQNEAQ. CDR3 size: 14 residues. The ends were cut back, 1 base at V and 9 bases at J, with 13 bases in the middle. CDR3 amino acids: CASSLDPGRGEQFF. The CDR3, as DNA: TGTGCCAGCAGCTTAGACCCGGGAAGAGGTGAGCAGTTCTTC. The full variable domain, completed using reference TRBV7-8 and TRBJ2-1, is GAGVSQSPRYKVAKRGQDVALRCDPISGHVSLFWYQQALGQGPEFLTYFQNEAQLDKSGLPSDRFFAERPEGSVSTLKIQRTQQEDSAVYLCASSLDPGRGEQFFGPGTRLTVL.

The rearrangement links TRBV5-1 to TRBJ1-4, with TRBD1 as a possible D gene (6 bases). This CDR3 has 20 residues. V was clipped by 1 base and J by 0 bases, with 22 bases between them. Germline-derived CDR1 and CDR2 are SGHRS and YFSETQ. The CDR3 sequence is CASSLTLGEPGASTNEKLFF. The CDR3 DNA follows: TGCGCCAGCAGCTTGACCCTCGGGGAGCCAGGGGCCTCAACTAATGAAAAACTGTTTTTT.

This clonotype was picked up a small number of times. The chain couples TRBV10-3 to TRBJ2-7, with 9 bases that match TRBD1. The germline V gene has CDR1 ENHRY and CDR2 SYGVKD. The CDR3 sequence is 13 residues long. The V segment lost 5 bases and the J segment 3 bases; nucleotides outside the gene matches: 2. CDR3 in amino acids: CAISRDRDYEQYF. CDR3 nucleotides: TGTGCCATCAGTCGGGACAGGGACTACGAGCAGTACTTC.

The V call is TRBV29-1, the J call TRBJ1-1; D may be TRBD1 (5 bases). This CDR3 has 12 amino acids. The germline V gene encodes CDR1 SQVTM and CDR2 ANQGSEA. The V and J ends lost 5 bases and 6 bases respectively, with 13 bases between them. CDR3 amino acids: CSVLSSTAEAFF. The CDR3 nucleotides read TGCAGCGTTTTAAGCTCGACAGCTGAAGCTTTCTTT.

This clonotype turned up a few times. The rearrangement links TRBV27 to TRBJ2-2, with 8 nucleotides matching TRBD1. V shed 4 bases, J shed 6 bases, and the junction held 4 bases outside the gene matches. Germline CDR1 and CDR2: MNHEY and SMNVEV (reference sequence). This CDR3 spans 14 amino acids. The CDR3 region has the DNA TGTGCCAGCAGTTGGACAGGGATCGCCGGGGAGCTGTTTTTT. Translated, it gives CASSWTGIAGELFF.

This clonotype came up a few times. V gene TRBV5-1 combines with J gene TRBJ1-2, with TRBD1 identical over 7 bases. V trimming: 2 bases; J trimming: 8 bases; junction bases outside the gene matches: 6. The CDR3 runs 13 residues. The germline gives CDR1 SGHRS, CDR2 YFSETQ. CDR3 sequence: CASSFTQGGGYTF. CDR3 DNA sequence: TGCGCCAGCAGCTTTACCCAAGGGGGCGGCTACACCTTC. Supplemented by reference TRBV5-1 and TRBJ1-2, the full variable domain reads KAGVTQTPRYLIKTRGQQVTLSCSPISGHRSVSWYQQTPGQGLQFLFEYFSETQRNKGNFPGRFSGRQFSNSRSEMNVSTLELGDSALYLCASSFTQGGGYTFGSGTRLTVV.

This clonotype turned up a few times. This chain joins TRBV12-3 or TRBV12-4 and TRBJ2-2; the match to TRBD1 covers 12 bases. CDR3 length: 16 residues. With 4 bases clipped from V and 8 bases from J, the junction kept 8 bases outside the gene matches. As DNA, the CDR3 is TGTGCCAGCAGTTCACCGGGACAGGGGGCTTCAGGGGAGCTGTTTTTT. It specifies CASSSPGQGASGELFF.

The genes are TRBV18 and TRBJ1-1, with D maybe TRBD1 (5 bases). V was pared by 6 bases and J by 0 bases, with 14 bases between. CDR1 and CDR2 (germline): KGHSH, LQKENI. This CDR3 is 15 amino acids long. This CDR3 is CASSPGLSMNTEAFF. CDR3 bases: TGTGCCAGCTCCCCGGGACTGAGCATGAACACTGAAGCTTTCTTT.

A few counts support this clonotype. The chain employs TRBV4-3 and TRBJ2-7, with 9 bases matching TRBD1. The CDR3 sequence is 15 residues long. V dropped 1 base and J dropped 6; count of bases not matched to a gene: 7. Germline CDR1 and CDR2: LGHNA and YSLEER. In nucleotides, the CDR3 is TGCGCCAGCAGCCAAGTTGGGACAGGGTTTTCCGAGCAGTACTTC. Its protein product is CASSQVGTGFSEQYF.

The chain combines TRBV11-2 with TRBJ2-1, with D possibly TRBD2 on 7 matching bases. CDR1 is SGHAT and CDR2 is FQNNGV in the germline V gene. V lost 1 base and J lost 9, with 16 bases in between. CDR3 length: 15 residues. The CDR3 DNA sequence: TGTGCCAGCAGCTTAGGATCGGGGGGCCGTTTTGAGCAGTTCTTC. It is translated as CASSLGSGGRFEQFF.

The table lists this clonotype with a few counts. V gene TRBV5-4 combines with J gene TRBJ2-3; 7 bases align to TRBD2. The V and J ends lost 4 bases and 1 base, in that order; junction bases with no gene match: 3. The germline CDR1 and CDR2 sequences are SGHNT and YYREEE (reference sequence). This CDR3 region has 14 residues. CDR3 coding DNA: TGTGCCAGCAGCGGGGGAGGGCGCACAGATACGCAGTATTTT. Protein product: CASSGGGRTDTQYF.

This clonotype was seen only a few times. This chain joins TRBV6-5 and TRBJ2-6, with D perhaps matching TRBD2 (6 bases). Trimming left V 6 bases short and J 1 base short, with 10 bases between. The germline gives CDR1 MNHEY, CDR2 SVGAGI. CDR3 length equals 15 residues. The CDR3 region is CASRIGGSGANVLTF. The CDR3 DNA reads as TGTGCCAGCAGGATCGGGGGATCTGGGGCCAACGTCCTGACTTTC.

The table lists this clonotype with a few counts. The V gene is TRBV3-1, the J gene TRBJ1-2; unclear D gene. The germline V and J ends were trimmed by 1 base and 1 base, with 4 bases remaining between them. Germline CDR1 and CDR2: LGHDT and YNNKEL (reference sequence). This CDR3 is 13 amino acids long. CDR3: CASSQGLNYGYTF. The CDR3 bases are TGTGCCAGCAGCCAAGGGCTTAACTATGGCTACACCTTC.

In this sample, this clonotype turned up a few times. An end of the junction differs from the germline gene, which may be a read error. The rearrangement joins TRBV29-1 to TRBJ2-3; possible D gene TRBD1, 5 bases. Germline V gene lookup returns CDR1 SQVTM and CDR2 ANQGSEA. CDR3 size: 13 residues. CDR3 amino acids: CSVEDSRRDTQYF. Here the CDR3 DNA reads TGCAGCGTCGAAGACAGCCGCAGGGATACGCAGTATTTT.